One and the same sample provided the 15 T cell receptor beta chains below, sequenced in a study of cytomegalovirus exposure and HLA in healthy donors. The PCR employed 60 Vbeta primers together with 13 Jbeta primers. Sequencing was performed with immunoSEQ multiplex PCR; in TCRdb, only in-frame clones are kept and a portion is missing. The repertoire holds around 200,000 clones, with 83% as singletons. Source material: PBMCs. The source of these receptors is a girl aged 10 to 17 in good health and CMV-seronegative.

This clone was observed a few times. This chain links TRBV6-5 with TRBJ2-3, with a tentative D call TRBD1 (5 bases). The germline gives CDR1 MNHEY, CDR2 SVGAGI. V gave up 2 bases and J gave up 2 bases, with 11 bases separating them. The CDR3 contains 15 residues. CDR3 DNA sequence: TGTGCCAGCAGTTACGGGGCCGGTTACACAGATACGCAGTATTTT. The encoded protein is CASSYGAGYTDTQYF.

The V and J genes are TRBV9 and TRBJ2-1; weak D call: TRBD2 (6 bases). The CDR3 consists of 19 residues. The germline V and J ends were trimmed by 4 bases and 0 bases, with 23 bases remaining between them. From germline, CDR1 is SGDLS and CDR2 YYNGEE. CDR3 amino acids: CASSPRVGGSLSSYNEQFF. The CDR3 DNA reads as TGTGCCAGCAGCCCCAGGGTAGGAGGGAGCCTTAGCTCCTACAATGAGCAGTTCTTC. Complete variable domain (other parts from reference TRBV9 and TRBJ2-1): DSGVTQTPKHLITATGQRVTLRCSPRSGDLSVYWYQQSLDQGLQFLIQYYNGEERAKGNILERFSAQQFPDLHSELNLSSLELGDSALYFCASSPRVGGSLSSYNEQFFGPGTRLTVL.

This chain joins TRBV29-1 and TRBJ1-3; D gene unclear. The length of the CDR3 is 14 residues. Per the germline V gene, CDR1 is SQVTM and CDR2 is ANQGSEA. Deletions cut 4 bases from V and 0 bases from J, with 10 bases between. This CDR3 is CSVVGISSGNTIYF. CDR3 coding DNA: TGCAGCGTTGTCGGGATAAGCTCTGGAAACACCATATATTTT. Full variable domain (missing parts from reference TRBV29-1 and TRBJ1-3): SAVISQKPSRDICQRGTSLTIQCQVDSQVTMMFWYRQQPGQSLTLIATANQGSEATYESGFVIDKFPISRPNLTFSTLTVSNMSPEDSSIYLCSVVGISSGNTIYFGEGSWLTVV.

This chain connects TRBV5-8 to TRBJ1-3; D not resolved. Germline values: CDR1 SGHTS, CDR2 YDEGEE. The CDR3 has 15 amino acids. Trimming left V 0 bases short and J 0 bases short, with 7 bases between. CDR3 amino acids: CASSLGGSSGNTIYF. The DNA for the CDR3 is TGTGCCAGCAGCTTGGGCGGTTCCTCTGGAAACACCATATATTTT.

This chain connects TRBV18 to TRBJ1-1; a weak D match, TRBD1 (6 bases). The CDR3 covers 14 residues. Germline V lookup: CDR1 KGHSH, CDR2 LQKENI. V was shortened by 2 bases and J by 7 bases, with 14 bases between the two germline ends. CDR3 DNA sequence: TGTGCCAGCTCACCAGCAGGGGTCACGATTGAAGCTTTCTTT. Encoded protein: CASSPAGVTIEAFF.

The chain has TRBV6-6 and TRBJ1-1; perhaps TRBD1 as D (5 bases). The ends were cut back, 9 bases at V and 4 bases at J, with 15 bases in the middle. CDR3 length equals 13 residues. Germline V gene sequence: CDR1 MNHNY, CDR2 SVGAGI (reference sequence). CDR3 in DNA: TGTGCCAGTACTAACTCTAGGGGCACTGAAGCTTTCTTT. This translates into CASTNSRGTEAFF.

The chain recombines TRBV2 with TRBJ1-5; possible D gene TRBD1, 6 bases. This CDR3 is built from 16 residues. Germline values: CDR1 SNHLY, CDR2 FYNNEI. The V and J ends lost 6 bases and 0 bases respectively, with 15 bases between them. The CDR3 DNA is TGTGCCAGCAGGAAGGACAGCGATTTTAGCAATCAGCCCCAGCATTTT. Translating it yields CASRKDSDFSNQPQHF.

The gene calls are TRBV19 and TRBJ2-3; D remains ambiguous. The CDR3 loop spans 11 amino acids. The germline V gene has CDR1 LNHDA and CDR2 SQIVND (reference sequence). Trimming cost V 2 bases and J 12 bases, with 9 bases left between them. The DNA of the CDR3 is TGTGCCAGTAGTATATCCAGCGAACAGTATTTT. Its translation: CASSISSEQYF.

This clone was seen a few times. This chain connects TRBV6-5 to TRBJ2-3; TRBD2 matches at 10 bases. Germline CDR1 is MNHEY and CDR2 is SVGAGI. Trimming at V came to 1 base and at J to 3 bases, leaving 4 bases not matched to a gene. This CDR3 has 16 amino acids. CDR3 residues: CASSYWSSGRTDTQYF. As DNA, the CDR3 is TGTGCCAGCAGTTACTGGTCTAGCGGGAGAACAGATACGCAGTATTTT.

This clone appeared once. The chain couples TRBV18 to TRBJ2-7; 8 bases match TRBD1. Germline V lookup: CDR1 KGHSH, CDR2 LQKENI. Losses at the gene ends were 5 bases for V and 3 bases for J; bases not matched to a gene: 9. This CDR3 contains 15 residues. In DNA, the CDR3 is TGTGCCAGCTCATGGGGTGGGACAGGCGACTACGAGCAGTACTTC. Translated: CASSWGGTGDYEQYF.

This clone was recorded once. The chain links TRBV29-1 to TRBJ2-3; D perhaps matches TRBD1 (6 bases). The CDR3 length is 14 residues. V dropped 6 bases and J dropped 2 bases, with 15 bases sitting between them. The V gene's germline CDR1 is SQVTM and CDR2 ANQGSEA. CDR3 DNA: TGCAGCGTCGGGCAGGGGATGGTCACAGATACGCAGTATTTT. It translates to CSVGQGMVTDTQYF.

V usage is TRBV7-2 and J usage is TRBJ2-1; D may be TRBD1 (7 bases). The CDR3 length is 18 residues. Trimming took off 7 bases at V and 7 bases at J, with 29 bases between the two ends. CDR1 is SGHTA, CDR2 FQGNSA, per germline. CDR3 sequence: CASKVFGRGQSRGNEQFF. CDR3 nucleotide sequence: TGTGCCAGCAAAGTGTTCGGGCGGGGCCAATCCAGGGGGAATGAGCAGTTCTTC. The variable domain in full, completed from reference TRBV7-2 and TRBJ2-1, reads GAGVSQSPSNKVTEKGKDVELRCDPISGHTALYWYRQSLGQGLEFLIYFQGNSAPDKSGLPSDRFSAERTGGSVSTLTIQRTQQEDSAVYLCASKVFGRGQSRGNEQFFGPGTRLTVL.

The V gene is TRBV5-6, the J gene TRBJ1-5; D unclear. The CDR3 length is 14 residues. CDR1 and CDR2 from the germline V gene are SGHDT and YYEEEE. Trimming took 0 bases from V and 6 from J, leaving 10 bases between them. CDR3 amino acids: CASSLGSAVQPQHF. In DNA form, the CDR3 reads TGTGCCAGCAGCTTGGGGTCGGCGGTTCAGCCCCAGCATTTT.

The chain joins TRBV15 to TRBJ2-7, with D possibly matching TRBD1 (6 bases). Germline V gene sequence: CDR1 LNHNV, CDR2 YYDKDF (reference sequence). Trimming left V 2 bases short and J 1 base short, with 15 bases between. The CDR3 covers 16 residues. CDR3: CATSRSLLDSSYEQYF. The CDR3 region has the DNA TGTGCCACCAGCAGAAGCCTCCTGGACAGTTCCTACGAGCAGTACTTC.

The V call is TRBV7-2, the J call TRBJ2-1; 7 nucleotides line up with TRBD2. The germline V gene has CDR1 SGHTA and CDR2 FQGNSA. Trimming removed 0 bases from V and 4 bases from J; junction bases left unmatched: 6. This CDR3 has 16 residues. The CDR3 coding sequence is TGTGCCAGCAGCTTAGCGACCCAGCGGGGATACAATGAGCAGTTCTTC. Translation: CASSLATQRGYNEQFF.